This TCR beta chain was recovered during a study of CD8 T cells in Susac syndrome. Reverse transcription used roughly 0.45 to 1 ug RNA and random hexamers. TCRdb analysed the immunoSEQ multiplex PCR reads with MiXCR anew, one entry per CDR3 protein. The table includes fewer than 200,000 distinct CDR3 sequences, 95% detected once. The CDR3 totals 11 residues. Germline V CDR1 and CDR2: LNHNV, YYDKDF (reference sequence). V lost 8 bases to trimming and J lost 0 bases, with 2 bases between them. Those who served as multiple sclerosis controls were treatment-naive patients with stable or active relapsing-remitting disease. Negative isolation was used for CD8+ and CD4+ T cells, and FACS enrichment was applied to TEMRA cells.

This TCR was sampled from a human donor with multiple sclerosis. The specimen sequenced was CD8+ T cells from PBMCs. The J gene is TRBJ1-3, the V gene TRBV15; D gene ambiguous. The CDR3 nucleotides read TGTGCCACCGCCTCTGGAAACACCATATATTTT. Amino acid sequence: CATASGNTIYF.